One and the same sample provided the 15 T cell receptor beta chains below, sequenced in a study of blood T cells in healthy people across ages. Alongside a J-beta primer mix, a sample-barcoded 5' primer served in a second PCR lasting about 7 to 12 cycles. TCRdb reprocessed the 5' RACE reads with MiXCR, giving one entry per CDR3 protein. Of 1.5 million to 1.8 million distinct CDR3 sequences listed, approximately 43% are singletons. Sequenced sample: blood. Every receptor here comes from a woman between 18 and 30 years old in good health.

This clonotype was counted only a few times. This rearrangement joins TRBV6-5 to TRBJ1-2; D gene uncertain. Between the trimmed V and J ends, which lost 6 bases and 5 bases, there was a span of 16 bases. This CDR3 has 14 amino acids. The germline V gene encodes CDR1 MNHEY and CDR2 SVGAGI. The CDR3 spells CASRSVGSKYGYTF. As DNA, the CDR3 is TGTGCCAGCAGAAGCGTAGGGTCAAAATATGGCTACACCTTC.

This chain connects TRBV18 to TRBJ1-4; D remains unclear. V was pared by 1 base and J by 7 bases, with 16 bases between. The germline CDR1 and CDR2 sequences are KGHSH and LQKENI. CDR3 length equals 16 residues. CDR3 bases: TGTGCCAGCTCACCACTTAGGATGGCCCCGCCTGAAAAACTGTTTTTT. It is translated as CASSPLRMAPPEKLFF.

The chain employs TRBV10-1 and TRBJ2-7; D is possibly TRBD1 or TRBD2 (5 bases each). This CDR3 is 14 amino acids long. CDR1 and CDR2 from the germline V gene are WNHNN and SYGVQD (reference sequence). The ends were cut back, 0 bases at V and 3 bases at J, with 9 bases in the middle. CDR3 sequence: CASSESGTLYEQYF. CDR3 DNA: TGCGCCAGCAGTGAGTCAGGGACCCTCTACGAGCAGTACTTC.

This chain uses TRBV7-2 with TRBJ1-6; D is uncertain. With 1 base removed from V and 2 bases from J, the gap between germline ends came to 12 bases. The CDR3 has 17 amino acids. Looked up from germline, CDR1 is SGHTA and CDR2 is FQGNSA. In nucleotides, the CDR3 is TGTGCCAGCAGCTTAGATCCGGGGAACCCCTATAATTCACCCCTCCACTTT. It encodes CASSLDPGNPYNSPLHF. Together with reference TRBV7-2 and TRBJ1-6, the CDR3 gives the full variable domain: GAGVSQSPSNKVTEKGKDVELRCDPISGHTALYWYRQSLGQGLEFLIYFQGNSAPDKSGLPSDRFSAERTGGSVSTLTIQRTQQEDSAVYLCASSLDPGNPYNSPLHFGNGTRLTVT.

This sequence joins TRBV5-1 and TRBJ1-4; D is perhaps TRBD1 (6 bases). Germline-derived CDR1 and CDR2 are SGHRS and YFSETQ. The V end lost 4 bases, the J end lost 3 bases, and 13 bases lay between the germline ends. This CDR3 has 15 amino acids. The CDR3 DNA reads TGCGCCAGCAGCACCGCCGGGACACCTAATGAAAAACTGTTTTTT. Its protein product is CASSTAGTPNEKLFF.

The chain uses TRBV15 and TRBJ2-5; 7 bases are a match to TRBD1. The closer fit of TRBJ2-7 to the DNA end suggests the J call may be wrong. Per the germline V gene, CDR1 is LNHNV and CDR2 is YYDKDF (reference sequence). The CDR3 length is 15 residues. The CDR3 loop is CATSRAWTGYNEQYF. CDR3 sequence (DNA): TGTGCCACCAGCAGAGCATGGACAGGCTATAACGAGCAGTACTTC.

This clonotype was seen more than once but under ten times. V gene TRBV5-8 combines with J gene TRBJ2-7; 15 nucleotides match TRBD2. The CDR3 length is 17 residues. Germline assignment: CDR1 SGHTS and CDR2 YDEGEE. The V and J ends lost 0 bases and 3 bases, in that order; junction bases with no gene match: 4. This CDR3 is CASSLAGLAGGNYEQYF. The CDR3 DNA is TGTGCCAGCAGCTTGGCAGGACTAGCGGGAGGGAACTACGAGCAGTACTTC.

This sequence joins TRBV20-1 and TRBJ1-1, with D perhaps TRBD1 (5 bases). Germline CDR1 reads DFQATT; CDR2 reads SNEGSKA (reference sequence). CDR3 size: 13 residues. Trimming left V 1 base short and J 4 bases short, with 10 bases between. The CDR3 coding sequence is TGCAGTGCTAGAGGCCGCGGGGGCACTGAAGCTTTCTTT. Protein sequence: CSARGRGGTEAFF.

This clonotype was seen a handful of times. V is TRBV2 and J is TRBJ2-3; 8 positions match TRBD1. The CDR3 is 15 amino acids. The trim removed 9 bases at V and 4 bases at J, leaving 12 bases unmatched. CDR1 is SNHLY and CDR2 is FYNNEI in the germline V gene. CDR3 region: CASPGQGRGPDTQYF. The DNA of the CDR3 is TGTGCCAGTCCCGGACAGGGAAGGGGACCAGATACGCAGTATTTT.

The chain is built from TRBV20-1 and TRBJ1-6; no definite D call. The V gene lost 1 base and the J gene lost 8 bases, with 9 bases spanning the gap. Germline loops: CDR1 DFQATT, CDR2 SNEGSKA (reference sequence). The CDR3 has 13 residues. CDR3 nucleotides: TGCAGTGCTAGAGGGGTGATTGATTCACCCCTCCACTTT. Translation gives CSARGVIDSPLHF.

The sample holds a few counts of this clonotype. The chain recombines TRBV18 with TRBJ2-5, with D possibly TRBD2 on 6 matching bases. The germline V gene encodes CDR1 KGHSH and CDR2 LQKENI. V was trimmed by 3 bases and J by 1 base, leaving 12 bases between them. The CDR3 spans 15 residues. The CDR3 here is CASSPRLSGQETQYF. CDR3 bases: TGTGCCAGCTCACCCCGTCTTAGCGGCCAAGAGACCCAGTACTTC.

The chain carries TRBV5-1 and TRBJ2-3; perhaps TRBD1 as D (5 bases). V dropped 0 bases and J dropped 6 bases, with 14 bases sitting between them. The germline gives CDR1 SGHRS, CDR2 YFSETQ. The CDR3 consists of 15 residues. CDR3 nucleotide sequence: TGCGCCAGCAGCTTGGCCGCCCAGGGTGTCGATACGCAGTATTTT. This encodes CASSLAAQGVDTQYF.

About this clonotype itself: A much larger clone lies one base from this, so it may be a read error. This rearrangement joins TRBV20-1 to TRBJ2-5; 8 bases map to TRBD1. The J call may be faulty, since TRBJ2-7 better matches the DNA end. The CDR3 length is 16 residues. Germline V CDR1 and CDR2: DFQATT, SNEGSKA (reference sequence). In DNA form, the CDR3 reads TGCAGTGTCAGGACAGGGCGTGCGGGAATCTCCTGCGAGCAGTACTTC. Amino acid sequence: CSVRTGRAGISCEQYF.

The chain is built from TRBV25-1 and TRBJ2-3; D is unclear. Germline values: CDR1 MGHDK, CDR2 SYGVNS. The V gene lost 2 bases and the J gene lost 5 bases, with 11 bases spanning the gap. CDR3 length: 14 residues. Written as DNA, the CDR3 is TGTGCCAGCAGTGAAGTGGGGTCTGGAGATACGCAGTATTTT. It yields the protein CASSEVGSGDTQYF.

The chain links TRBV12-5 to TRBJ2-3, with D perhaps TRBD1 (5 bases). The CDR3 sequence is 17 residues long. V lost 0 bases and J lost 0, with 13 bases in between. Germline V gives CDR1 LGHNT, CDR2 FRNRAP. For the CDR3, the DNA is TGTGCTAGTGGTTTGGTTACAGGCTACCCTAGCACAGATACGCAGTATTTT. It yields the protein CASGLVTGYPSTDTQYF.